These T cell receptor beta chains were read from a single sample in a study of cytomegalovirus exposure and HLA in healthy donors. The method was immunoSEQ multiplex PCR; TCRdb's version includes in-frame clones alone and lacks a portion of them. Of fewer than 50,000 clones listed, around three fifths are singletons. Sequencing was performed on PBMCs. These receptors were taken from a man between 45 and 60 years old in good health and CMV-seropositive. Each CDR3 is given with its conserved first and last residue. The order of the fields is CDR3 protein, CDR3 DNA, D gene, V gene, clone size, J gene. The D gene is left open where the match is weak. Clone size is not always given. Where it is, it says once, few, many or a class for expanded clones.

CASSQPITSSDTGELFF | TGTGCCAGCAGCCAGCCGATCACTAGCAGCGACACCGGGGAGCTGTTTTTT | - | TRBV4-2 | - | TRBJ2-2
CASSFTGATTYEQYF | TGCGCCAGCAGCTTTACAGGGGCTACTACCTACGAGCAGTACTTC | TRBD1 | TRBV5-1 | once | TRBJ2-7
CASSVEQGLSPLHF | TGTGCCAGCAGCGTAGAACAGGGGTTATCACCCCTCCACTTT | TRBD1 | TRBV9 | few | TRBJ1-6
CASSVEGFSGNTIYF | TGTGCCAGCAGCGTAGAGGGGTTTTCGGGAAACACCATATATTTT | - | TRBV9 | once | TRBJ1-3
CASSLSQGFYEQYF | TGTGCCAGCAGCTTATCCCAGGGCTTCTACGAGCAGTACTTC | - | TRBV7-2 | few | TRBJ2-7
CASSYYSEQFF | TGTGCCAGCAGTTACTACAGTGAGCAGTTCTTC | - | TRBV6-5 | few | TRBJ2-1
CASSQVPGGAGGYEQYF | TGCGCCAGCAGCCAAGTCCCCGGCGGAGCGGGGGGCTACGAGCAGTACTTC | TRBD2 | TRBV4-1 | - | TRBJ2-7
CASSEPGQGHFEAFF | TGTGCCAGCAGTGAGCCGGGACAGGGGCATTTTGAAGCTTTCTTT | TRBD1 | TRBV25-1 | - | TRBJ1-1
CASSQGSGGTETQYF | TGCGCCAGCAGCCAAGGGTCAGGGGGCACAGAGACCCAGTACTTC | TRBD1 | TRBV4-3 | once | TRBJ2-5
CASSEAKGTVQGYTF | TGTGCCAGCAGTGAAGCAAAAGGGACAGTCCAAGGCTACACCTTC | TRBD1 | TRBV6-1 | few | TRBJ1-2
CASSLQGKLGSPLHF | TGTGCCAGCAGTCTACAGGGCAAACTCGGTTCACCCCTCCACTTT | - | TRBV6-4 | - | TRBJ1-6
CASSSRTGNSPLHF | TGTGCCAGCAGCTCAAGGACAGGGAATTCACCCCTCCACTTT | TRBD1 | TRBV11-1 | - | TRBJ1-6
CASSLAPGQGATEAFF | TGTGCCAGCAGCTTAGCCCCCGGCCAGGGGGCCACTGAAGCTTTCTTT | TRBD1 | TRBV7-9 | - | TRBJ1-1
CASSGAGGSPLHF | TGTGCCAGCAGCGGGGCGGGAGGATCACCCCTCCACTTT | - | TRBV9 | - | TRBJ1-6
CASRPESTGELFF | TGTGCCAGTAGGCCTGAGTCCACCGGGGAGCTGTTTTTT | - | TRBV19 | once | TRBJ2-2
CASSLPGGNYGYTF | TGTGCCAGCAGTTTACCAGGGGGCAACTATGGCTACACCTTC | TRBD1 | TRBV28 | - | TRBJ1-2
CATSREAGANVLTF | TGTGCCACCAGCAGGGAGGCTGGGGCCAACGTCCTGACTTTC | - | TRBV15 | - | TRBJ2-6
CASSDGFGEQYF | TGTGCCAGCAGTGACGGGTTCGGCGAGCAGTACTTC | - | TRBV11-1 | - | TRBJ2-7
CASSLGRGQNTEAFF | TGTGCCAGCAGTTTAGGCAGGGGACAGAACACTGAAGCTTTCTTT | - | TRBV28 | - | TRBJ1-1
CASSFAGTNTDTQYF | TGTGCCAGCAGCTTCGCTGGGACTAACACAGATACGCAGTATTTT | TRBD2 | TRBV7-8 | - | TRBJ2-3
CASTGGALHTGELFF | TGTGCCAGCACGGGGGGTGCCCTGCACACCGGGGAGCTGTTTTTT | TRBD2 | TRBV11-1 | - | TRBJ2-2
CASSADRGAYEQYF | TGTGCCAGCTCAGCGGACAGGGGGGCCTACGAGCAGTACTTC | TRBD1 | TRBV18 | - | TRBJ2-7
CASTSQTGFVGGYTF | TGTGCCAGCACCTCTCAGACAGGGTTCGTAGGTGGCTACACCTTC | TRBD1 | TRBV2 | - | TRBJ1-2
CASSLGFEGSYGYTF | TGCGCCAGCAGCTTGGGTTTCGAGGGTTCCTATGGCTACACCTTC | - | TRBV5-1 | - | TRBJ1-2
CASSPGTGIAYEQYF | TGTGCCAGCTCACCTGGGACAGGGATAGCCTACGAGCAGTACTTC | TRBD1 | TRBV18 | - | TRBJ2-7
CASSLESRGWSSYEQYF | TGTGCCAGCAGCTTGGAGAGTCGGGGTTGGAGCTCCTACGAGCAGTACTTC | - | TRBV5-4 | - | TRBJ2-7